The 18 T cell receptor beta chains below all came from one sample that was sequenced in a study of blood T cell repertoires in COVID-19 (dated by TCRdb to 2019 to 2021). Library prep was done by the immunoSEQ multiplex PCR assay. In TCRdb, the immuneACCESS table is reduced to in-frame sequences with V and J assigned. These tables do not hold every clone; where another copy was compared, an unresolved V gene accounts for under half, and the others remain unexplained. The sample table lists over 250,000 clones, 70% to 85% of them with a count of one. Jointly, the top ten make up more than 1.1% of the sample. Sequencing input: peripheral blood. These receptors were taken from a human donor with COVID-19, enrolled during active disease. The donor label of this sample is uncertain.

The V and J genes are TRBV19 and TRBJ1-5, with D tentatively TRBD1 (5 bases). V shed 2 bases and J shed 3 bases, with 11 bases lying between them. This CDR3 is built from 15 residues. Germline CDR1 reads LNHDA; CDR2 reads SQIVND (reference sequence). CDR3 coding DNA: TGTGCCAGTAGTATACCGGGACTCCCCAATCAGCCCCAGCATTTT. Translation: CASSIPGLPNQPQHF.

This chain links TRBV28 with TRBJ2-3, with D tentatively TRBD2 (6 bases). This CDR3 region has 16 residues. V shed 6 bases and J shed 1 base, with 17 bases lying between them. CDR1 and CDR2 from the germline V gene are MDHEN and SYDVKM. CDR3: CASSPLGGPGTDTQYF. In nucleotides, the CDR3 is TGTGCCAGCAGCCCTCTCGGGGGTCCTGGCACAGATACGCAGTATTTT.

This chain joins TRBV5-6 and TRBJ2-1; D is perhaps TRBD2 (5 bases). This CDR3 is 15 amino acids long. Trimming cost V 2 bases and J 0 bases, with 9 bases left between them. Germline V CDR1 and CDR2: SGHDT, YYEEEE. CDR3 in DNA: TGTGCCAGCAGCTTACGGGGAAGCTCCTACAATGAGCAGTTCTTC. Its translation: CASSLRGSSYNEQFF.

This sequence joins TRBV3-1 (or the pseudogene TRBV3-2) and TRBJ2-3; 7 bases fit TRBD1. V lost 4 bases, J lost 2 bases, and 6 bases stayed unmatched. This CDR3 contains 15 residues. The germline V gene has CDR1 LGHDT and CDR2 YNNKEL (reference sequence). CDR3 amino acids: CASSPDRILTDTQYF. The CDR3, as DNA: TGTGCCAGCAGCCCGGACAGGATCCTCACAGATACGCAGTATTTT.

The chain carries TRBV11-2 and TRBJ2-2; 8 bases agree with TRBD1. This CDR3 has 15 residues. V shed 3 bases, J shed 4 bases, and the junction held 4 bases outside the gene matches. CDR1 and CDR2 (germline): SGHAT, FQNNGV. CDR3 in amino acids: CASSFVQGVTGELFF. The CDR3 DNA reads TGTGCCAGCAGCTTTGTACAGGGGGTCACCGGGGAGCTGTTTTTT.

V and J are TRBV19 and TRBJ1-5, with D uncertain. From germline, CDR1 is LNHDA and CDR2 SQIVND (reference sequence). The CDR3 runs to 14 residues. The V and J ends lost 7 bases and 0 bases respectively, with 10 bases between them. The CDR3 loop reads CASTPQISNQPQHF. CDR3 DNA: TGTGCCAGTACCCCACAGATTAGCAATCAGCCCCAGCATTTT.

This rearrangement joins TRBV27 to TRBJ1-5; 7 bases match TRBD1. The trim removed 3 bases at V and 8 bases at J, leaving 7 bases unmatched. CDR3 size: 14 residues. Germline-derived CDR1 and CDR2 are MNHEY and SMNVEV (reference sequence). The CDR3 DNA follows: TGTGCCAGCAGTTTCGGGAGGGGGCGAGAGCCCCAGCATTTT. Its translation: CASSFGRGREPQHF.

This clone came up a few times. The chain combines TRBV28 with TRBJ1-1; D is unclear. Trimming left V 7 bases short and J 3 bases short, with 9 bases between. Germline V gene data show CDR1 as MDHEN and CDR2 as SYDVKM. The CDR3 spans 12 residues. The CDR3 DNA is TGTGCCAGCACGACTTGGTACACTGAAGCTTTCTTT. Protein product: CASTTWYTEAFF.

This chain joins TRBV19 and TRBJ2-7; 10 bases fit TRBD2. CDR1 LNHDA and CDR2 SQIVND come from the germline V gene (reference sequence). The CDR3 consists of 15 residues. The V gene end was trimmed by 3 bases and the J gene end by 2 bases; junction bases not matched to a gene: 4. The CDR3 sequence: CASSISSGSPYEQYF. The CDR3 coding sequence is TGTGCCAGTAGTATTTCTAGCGGGAGTCCCTACGAGCAGTACTTC. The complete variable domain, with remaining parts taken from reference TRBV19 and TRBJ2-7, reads DGGITQSPKYLFRKEGQNVTLSCEQNLNHDAMYWYRQDPGQGLRLIYYSQIVNDFQKGDIAEGYSVSREKKESFPLTVTSAQKNPTAFYLCASSISSGSPYEQYFGPGTRLTVT.

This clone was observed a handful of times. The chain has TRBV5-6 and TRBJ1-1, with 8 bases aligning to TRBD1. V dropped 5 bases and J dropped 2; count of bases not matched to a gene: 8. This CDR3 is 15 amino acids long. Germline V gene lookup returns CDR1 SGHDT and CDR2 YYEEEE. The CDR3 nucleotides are TGTGCCAGCAGTTTGCCCGGGACAGGAAACACTGAAGCTTTCTTT. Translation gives CASSLPGTGNTEAFF.

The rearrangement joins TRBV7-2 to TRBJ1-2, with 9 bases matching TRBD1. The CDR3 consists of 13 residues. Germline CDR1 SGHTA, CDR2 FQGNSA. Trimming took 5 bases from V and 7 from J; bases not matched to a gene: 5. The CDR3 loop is CASSVDRGFGYTF. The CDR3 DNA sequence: TGTGCCAGCAGCGTCGACAGGGGGTTTGGCTACACCTTC. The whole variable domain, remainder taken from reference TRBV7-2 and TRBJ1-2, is GAGVSQSPSNKVTEKGKDVELRCDPISGHTALYWYRQSLGQGLEFLIYFQGNSAPDKSGLPSDRFSAERTGGSVSTLTIQRTQQEDSAVYLCASSVDRGFGYTFGSGTRLTVV.

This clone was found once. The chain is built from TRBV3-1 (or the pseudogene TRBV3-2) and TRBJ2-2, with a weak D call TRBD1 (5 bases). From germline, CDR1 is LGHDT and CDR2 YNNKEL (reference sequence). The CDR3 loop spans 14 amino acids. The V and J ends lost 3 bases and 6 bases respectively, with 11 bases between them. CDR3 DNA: TGTGCCAGCAGCCACAGGGTAGTGCCCGGGGAGCTGTTTTTT. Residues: CASSHRVVPGELFF.

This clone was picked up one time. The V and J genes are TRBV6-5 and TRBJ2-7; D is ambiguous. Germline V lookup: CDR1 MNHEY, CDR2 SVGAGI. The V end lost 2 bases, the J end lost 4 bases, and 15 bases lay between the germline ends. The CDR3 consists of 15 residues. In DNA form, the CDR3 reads TGTGCCAGCAGTTACGCCCCCGCGTCCCCTTACGAGCAGTACTTC. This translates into CASSYAPASPYEQYF.

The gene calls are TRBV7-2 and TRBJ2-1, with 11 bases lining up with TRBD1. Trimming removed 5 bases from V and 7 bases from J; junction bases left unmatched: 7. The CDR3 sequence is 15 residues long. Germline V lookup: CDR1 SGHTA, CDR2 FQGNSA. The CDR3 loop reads CASSQDRGQPNEQFF. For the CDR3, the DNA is TGTGCCAGCAGCCAGGACAGGGGGCAACCAAATGAGCAGTTCTTC.

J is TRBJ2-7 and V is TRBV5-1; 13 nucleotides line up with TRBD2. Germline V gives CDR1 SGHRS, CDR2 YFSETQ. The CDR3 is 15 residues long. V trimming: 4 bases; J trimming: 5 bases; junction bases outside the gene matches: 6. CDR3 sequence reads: CASSPGLAGLDEQYF. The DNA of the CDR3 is TGCGCCAGCAGCCCGGGACTAGCGGGATTGGACGAGCAGTACTTC.

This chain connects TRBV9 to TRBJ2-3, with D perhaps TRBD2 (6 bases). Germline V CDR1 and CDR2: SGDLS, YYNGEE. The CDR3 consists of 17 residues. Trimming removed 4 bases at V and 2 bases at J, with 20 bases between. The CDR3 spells CASSPTGNRGNTDTQYF. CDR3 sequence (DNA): TGTGCCAGCAGCCCAACCGGAAATCGGGGGAACACAGATACGCAGTATTTT.

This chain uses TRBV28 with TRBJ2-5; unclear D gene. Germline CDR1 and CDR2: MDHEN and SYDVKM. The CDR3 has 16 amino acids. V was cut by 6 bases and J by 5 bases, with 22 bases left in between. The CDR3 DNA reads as TGTGCCAGCAGCTCTCCTCGGTCGGCGTTGCGGGAGACCCAGTACTTC. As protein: CASSSPRSALRETQYF.

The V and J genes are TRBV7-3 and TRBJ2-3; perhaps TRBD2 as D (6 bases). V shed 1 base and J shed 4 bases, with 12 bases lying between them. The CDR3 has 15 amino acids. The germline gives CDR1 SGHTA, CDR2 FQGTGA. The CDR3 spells CASSLRLDGADTQYF. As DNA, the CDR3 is TGTGCCAGCAGCTTAAGACTAGATGGCGCAGATACGCAGTATTTT.